The table lists the clone carrying this TCR beta chain with a few counts. Its antigen is unidentified. MiXCR, applied by TCRdb to the 5' RACE reads, yields one record per CDR3 protein. This sample has 640,000 or so distinct CDR3 sequences, with approximately 6.1% found just once. CDR3 length equals 10 residues. V was trimmed by 4 bases and J by 4 bases, leaving 4 bases between them. Germline assignment: CDR1 GTSNPN and CDR2 SVGIG (reference sequence). The sample originates from a study of identical twins. Study outcomes and limitations: For zero-insertion analyses, partial confounding could come from invariant MAIT and iNKT cells.

Sequenced sample: naive T cells sorted from blood. The chain couples TRBV30 to TRBJ1-1, with D unclear. This clonotype was sampled from a man younger than 30 in good health. CDR3 loop: CAWMATEAFF. The CDR3 DNA reads TGTGCCTGGATGGCCACTGAAGCTTTCTTT. Based on the CDR3 plus reference TRBV30 and TRBJ1-1, the full variable domain is SQTIHQWPATLVQPVGSPLSLECTVEGTSNPNLYWYRQAAGRGLQLLFYSVGIGQISSEVPQNLSASRPQDRQFILSSKKLLLSDSGFYLCAWMATEAFFGQGTRLTVV.